Shown below are 20 T cell receptor beta chains from a single sample sequenced in a study of lymphopenia after photon versus proton radiotherapy. Measured with immunoSEQ multiplex PCR; TCRdb has only the in-frame clones, and not every one. Here the sample spans about 83,000 clones, around 80% being singletons. The source material was peripheral blood, sampled from a patient treated with proton-based radiotherapy. The receptors were gathered from a man aged 60 to 75 with pancreatic cancer.

This clone was counted between two and nine times. This sequence joins TRBV29-1 and TRBJ1-2; no clear D. Trimming left V 7 bases short and J 4 bases short, with 10 bases between. Germline-derived CDR1 and CDR2 are SQVTM and ANQGSEA. The CDR3 has 11 residues. The CDR3 protein is CSAVERYGYTF. As DNA, the CDR3 is TGCAGCGCGGTGGAGCGCTATGGCTACACCTTC. Based on the CDR3 plus reference TRBV29-1 and TRBJ1-2, the full variable domain is SAVISQKPSRDICQRGTSLTIQCQVDSQVTMMFWYRQQPGQSLTLIATANQGSEATYESGFVIDKFPISRPNLTFSTLTVSNMSPEDSSIYLCSAVERYGYTFGSGTRLTVV.

The chain joins TRBV5-4 to TRBJ1-2, with no clear D. This CDR3 spans 13 amino acids. The V end lost 0 bases, the J end lost 7 bases, and 10 bases lay between the germline ends. Germline V CDR1 and CDR2: SGHNT, YYREEE (reference sequence). DNA for the CDR3: TGTGCCAGCAGCTTGGACGGCAGCTCTGGCTACACCTTC. Translated, it gives CASSLDGSSGYTF. The whole variable domain, remainder taken from reference TRBV5-4 and TRBJ1-2, is ETGVTQSPTHLIKTRGQQVTLRCSSQSGHNTVSWYQQALGQGPQFIFQYYREEENGRGNFPPRFSGLQFPNYSSELNVNALELDDSALYLCASSLDGSSGYTFGSGTRLTVV.

The chain has TRBV19 and TRBJ2-5; D may be TRBD2 (5 bases). The V gene's germline CDR1 is LNHDA and CDR2 SQIVND (reference sequence). The CDR3 has 16 amino acids. Trimming stripped 1 base from V and 2 bases from J, with 14 bases between. CDR3 residues: CASSIGALTTQETQYF. In nucleotides, the CDR3 is TGTGCCAGTAGTATAGGAGCTCTGACTACTCAAGAGACCCAGTACTTC. The full variable domain, in which reference TRBV19 and TRBJ2-5 provide the parts outside the CDR3, is DGGITQSPKYLFRKEGQNVTLSCEQNLNHDAMYWYRQDPGQGLRLIYYSQIVNDFQKGDIAEGYSVSREKKESFPLTVTSAQKNPTAFYLCASSIGALTTQETQYFGPGTRLLVL.

The count of this clone is one. The chain has TRBV4-2 and TRBJ1-5; D gene unclear. Germline V gene data show CDR1 as LGHNA and CDR2 as YNFKEQ. The CDR3 has 18 amino acids. V was clipped by 0 bases and J by 3 bases, with 18 bases between them. The chain's CDR3 is CASSQESLRTGVNQPQHF. Written as DNA, the CDR3 is TGTGCCAGCAGCCAAGAAAGTTTGCGGACGGGAGTCAATCAGCCCCAGCATTTT.

About this clone itself: Germline and junction disagree at one end, which may indicate a read error. The chain combines TRBV5-4 with TRBJ1-1; D ambiguous. The CDR3 totals 14 residues. The germline V gene encodes CDR1 SGHNT and CDR2 YYREEE (reference sequence). The CDR3 protein is CASSLPFMTGKFLF. DNA of the CDR3: TGTGCCAGCAGCTTACCCTTTATGACCGGGAAGTTCCTCTTT.

This clone was recorded once. The chain couples TRBV7-8 to TRBJ2-7; no firm D call. This CDR3 is 14 amino acids long. In germline, CDR1 is SGHVS, CDR2 FQNEAQ. Trimming took off 2 bases at V and 0 bases at J, with 8 bases between the two ends. The DNA of the CDR3 is TGTGCCAGCAGCTTAACGGACCACTCCTACGAGCAGTACTTC. Protein product: CASSLTDHSYEQYF.

The chain links TRBV7-9 to TRBJ1-1; D is unclear. V was pared by 0 bases and J by 6 bases, with 14 bases between. Germline V lookup: CDR1 SEHNR, CDR2 FQNEAQ (reference sequence). CDR3 size: 15 residues. The CDR3 nucleotides read TGTGCCAGCAGCTTAGCGCTCGACACGAGACCTGAAGCTTTCTTT. It encodes CASSLALDTRPEAFF.

The rearrangement links TRBV12-1 to TRBJ2-1; the table's D call TRBD2 went unverified against the DNA. TRBV12-1 is an annotated pseudogene. The CDR3 is 19 amino acids. CDR3 sequence reads: CASSFAGTSGRGVYNEQFF. In DNA form, the CDR3 reads TGTGCCAGCAGCTTTGCGGGGACTAGCGGGAGGGGGGTCTACAATGAGCAGTTCTTC.

The gene calls are TRBV19 and TRBJ2-3, with 10 bases identical to TRBD1. Germline V gene data show CDR1 as LNHDA and CDR2 as SQIVND (reference sequence). The V segment lost 5 bases and the J segment 3 bases; nucleotides outside the gene matches: 5. CDR3 length: 15 amino acids. The CDR3 is CASSVRDRGTDTQYF. CDR3 DNA: TGTGCCAGTAGTGTCCGGGACAGGGGTACAGATACGCAGTATTTT.

The V call is TRBV5-4, the J call TRBJ2-3; D might be TRBD1 (5 bases). The CDR3 covers 16 residues. Germline V lookup: CDR1 SGHNT, CDR2 YYREEE (reference sequence). Trimming removed 4 bases at V and 1 base at J, with 16 bases between. The CDR3 region has the DNA TGTGCCAGCAGCCCCTTGCGTGACAGACGCACAGATACGCAGTATTTT. It codes for CASSPLRDRRTDTQYF.

The chain joins TRBV28 to TRBJ2-7; D might be TRBD1 (5 bases). This CDR3 contains 14 residues. Between the trimmed V and J ends, which lost 3 bases and 4 bases, there was a span of 13 bases. The germline gives CDR1 MDHEN, CDR2 SYDVKM. CDR3 sequence (DNA): TGTGCCAGCAGTTTTGCAGGGTACGTATACGAGCAGTACTTC. Translating gives CASSFAGYVYEQYF. Full variable domain (rest looked up from reference TRBV28 and TRBJ2-7): DVKVTQSSRYLVKRTGEKVFLECVQDMDHENMFWYRQDPGLGLRLIYFSYDVKMKEKGDIPEGYSVSREKKERFSLILESASTNQTSMYLCASSFAGYVYEQYFGPGTRLTVT.

This clone came up once. V usage is TRBV7-3 and J usage is TRBJ2-3; D is undetermined. CDR1 and CDR2 (germline): SGHTA, FQGTGA. V shed 1 base and J shed 2 bases, with 10 bases lying between them. The CDR3 sequence is 15 residues long. CDR3 region: CASSLSASSTDTQYF. The CDR3 DNA is TGTGCCAGCAGCTTAAGTGCGTCTTCCACAGATACGCAGTATTTT.

Only one count was recorded for this clone. The gene calls are TRBV7-2 and TRBJ2-1, with D possibly TRBD2 on 5 matching bases. The CDR3 runs to 16 residues. The V end was cut by 4 bases, the J end by 7 bases, with 20 bases between. Germline values: CDR1 SGHTA, CDR2 FQGNSA. The CDR3 reads CASSSFGNLRRNEQFF. CDR3 nucleotide sequence: TGTGCCAGCAGCTCGTTTGGGAATTTGCGGAGGAATGAGCAGTTCTTC.

The rearrangement links TRBV19 to TRBJ2-7, with 7 bases lining up with TRBD1. Germline CDR1 and CDR2: LNHDA and SQIVND (reference sequence). V shed 9 bases and J 3 bases; nucleotides not matched to a gene: 8. The CDR3 is made up of 13 amino acids. CDR3 DNA: TGTGCCAGCTCACCCACAGGGGTCTACGAGCAGTACTTC. Protein sequence: CASSPTGVYEQYF. The full variable domain, with the rest looked up from reference TRBV19 and TRBJ2-7, is DGGITQSPKYLFRKEGQNVTLSCEQNLNHDAMYWYRQDPGQGLRLIYYSQIVNDFQKGDIAEGYSVSREKKESFPLTVTSAQKNPTAFYLCASSPTGVYEQYFGPGTRLTVT.

This clone appeared a few times. The CDR3 spells CASSSQPLAGASRDTQYF. CDR3 bases: TGTGCCAGCAGTTCTCAACCTTTAGCGGGAGCATCCCGAGATACGCAGTATTTT. V usage is TRBV7-6 and J usage is TRBJ2-3; 9 nucleotides align to TRBD2. After removal of 6 bases from V and 5 bases from J, the junction contained 18 bases not matched to a gene. Germline values: CDR1 SGHVS, CDR2 FNYEAQ. The CDR3 runs 18 residues.

The chain uses TRBV2 and TRBJ2-3; D unclear. CDR3 length equals 11 residues. Per germline, CDR1 SNHLY and CDR2 FYNNEI. Trimming left V 5 bases short and J 7 bases short, with 7 bases between. In DNA, the CDR3 is TGTGCCAGCAGTCCTCCTCATACGCAGTATTTT. Its protein product is CASSPPHTQYF.

V usage is TRBV19 and J usage is TRBJ2-1; TRBD2 matches 11 bases. The V and J ends lost 2 bases and 0 bases, in that order; junction bases with no gene match: 6. The germline CDR1 and CDR2 sequences are LNHDA and SQIVND (reference sequence). This CDR3 comprises 18 residues. The CDR3 DNA reads as TGTGCCAGTAGTATAAGACTAGCGGGAATAAGCTCCTACAATGAGCAGTTCTTC. Amino acids: CASSIRLAGISSYNEQFF.

The V gene is TRBV7-9, the J gene TRBJ2-1, with 14 nucleotides matching TRBD2. CDR3 length equals 17 residues. The ends lost 3 bases at V and 8 bases at J; junction bases unmatched: 9. The germline V gene encodes CDR1 SEHNR and CDR2 FQNEAQ (reference sequence). In DNA form, the CDR3 reads TGTGCCAGCAGCTTCGTCCCGGGACTAGCGGGAGTCTATGAGCAGTTCTTC. Its translation: CASSFVPGLAGVYEQFF.

The chain carries TRBV5-1 and TRBJ1-1; 9 positions match TRBD1. This CDR3 comprises 15 residues. The J segment lost 3 bases and the V segment lost 0 bases, leaving 3 bases of the junction unmatched. CDR1 and CDR2 (germline): SGHRS, YFSETQ. CDR3 protein: CASSLGTGAYTEAFF. The CDR3 nucleotides are TGCGCCAGCAGCTTGGGGACAGGGGCGTACACTGAAGCTTTCTTT.

V gene TRBV20-1 combines with J gene TRBJ2-5, with 7 bases that match TRBD2. Per germline, CDR1 DFQATT and CDR2 SNEGSKA (reference sequence). The CDR3 is 11 residues long. Unmatched junction bases numbered 4, after V lost 1 base and J lost 11 bases. The CDR3 DNA reads as TGCAGTGCTAGAGGGGAGGGTGAGCAGTACTTC. Its translation is CSARGEGEQYF.